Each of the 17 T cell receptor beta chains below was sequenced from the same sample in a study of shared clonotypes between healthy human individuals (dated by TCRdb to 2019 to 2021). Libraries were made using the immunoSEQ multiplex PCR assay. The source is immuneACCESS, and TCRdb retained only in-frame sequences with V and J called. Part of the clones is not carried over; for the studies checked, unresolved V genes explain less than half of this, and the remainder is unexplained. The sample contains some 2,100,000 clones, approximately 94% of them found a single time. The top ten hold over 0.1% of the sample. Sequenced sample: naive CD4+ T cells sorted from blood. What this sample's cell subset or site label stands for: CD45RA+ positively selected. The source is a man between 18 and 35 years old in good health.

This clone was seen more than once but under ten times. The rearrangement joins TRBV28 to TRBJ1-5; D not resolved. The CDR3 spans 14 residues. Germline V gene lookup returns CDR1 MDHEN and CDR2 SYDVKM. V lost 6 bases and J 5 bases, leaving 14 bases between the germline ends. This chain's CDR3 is CASRAAQYHQPQHF. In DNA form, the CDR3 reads TGTGCCAGCAGGGCGGCCCAGTACCATCAGCCCCAGCATTTT.

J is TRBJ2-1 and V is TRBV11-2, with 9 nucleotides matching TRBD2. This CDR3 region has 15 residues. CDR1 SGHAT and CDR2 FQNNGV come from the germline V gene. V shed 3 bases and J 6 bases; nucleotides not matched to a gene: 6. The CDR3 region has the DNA TGTGCCAGCAGCTTCCTAGCGGGAAGGGTCAATGAGCAGTTCTTC. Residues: CASSFLAGRVNEQFF. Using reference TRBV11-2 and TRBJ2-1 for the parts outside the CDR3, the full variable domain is EAGVAQSPRYKIIEKRQSVAFWCNPISGHATLYWYQQILGQGPKLLIQFQNNGVVDDSQLPKDRFSAERLKGVDSTLKIQPAKLEDSAVYLCASSFLAGRVNEQFFGPGTRLTVL.

Written as DNA, the CDR3 is TGTGCCAGCAGCTTAGTCGGGGGCGGTAGGTCAGATACGCAGTATTTT. It is translated as CASSLVGGGRSDTQYF. V and J are TRBV11-2 and TRBJ2-3; the D call may be TRBD1 or TRBD2 (6 bases each). V was trimmed by 1 base and J by 4 bases, leaving 15 bases between them. The CDR3 is 16 residues long. The germline gives CDR1 SGHAT, CDR2 FQNNGV.

In DNA, the CDR3 is TGTGCCAGTAAGAGGACAGACTATGGCTACACCTTC. Protein: CASKRTDYGYTF. The gene calls are TRBV19 and TRBJ1-2; tentative D call: TRBD1 (6 bases). V lost 7 bases to trimming and J lost 3 bases, with 9 bases between them. The CDR3 is 12 amino acids. Germline V gene lookup returns CDR1 LNHDA and CDR2 SQIVND (reference sequence).

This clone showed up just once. The CDR3 sequence: CAISEVRSSGNTIYF. The CDR3 nucleotides are TGTGCCATCAGTGAAGTCCGAAGCTCTGGAAACACCATATATTTT. The V gene is TRBV10-3, the J gene TRBJ1-3; D remains ambiguous. CDR1 ENHRY and CDR2 SYGVKD come from the germline V gene. V lost 3 bases, J lost 0 bases, and 9 bases lay in between. CDR3 length: 15 residues.

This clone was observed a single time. This CDR3 reads CASSFSTRASYEQYF. In DNA form, the CDR3 reads TGTGCCAGCAGTTTCTCCACCAGGGCTTCCTACGAGCAGTACTTC. J is TRBJ2-7 and V is TRBV28, with D perhaps matching TRBD1 (5 bases). Per germline, CDR1 MDHEN and CDR2 SYDVKM. CDR3 size: 15 residues. Trimming removed 3 bases at V and 1 base at J, with 13 bases between.

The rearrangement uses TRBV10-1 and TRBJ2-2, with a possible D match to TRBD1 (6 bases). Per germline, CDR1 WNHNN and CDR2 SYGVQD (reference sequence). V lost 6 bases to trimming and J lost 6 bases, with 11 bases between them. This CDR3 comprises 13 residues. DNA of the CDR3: TGCGCCAGCAGAAGTACAGGGTCCGGGGAGCTGTTTTTT. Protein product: CASRSTGSGELFF.

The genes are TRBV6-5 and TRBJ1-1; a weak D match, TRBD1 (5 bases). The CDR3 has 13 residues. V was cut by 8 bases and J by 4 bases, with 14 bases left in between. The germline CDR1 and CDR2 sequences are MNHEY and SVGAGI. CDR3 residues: CASVGRWATEAFF. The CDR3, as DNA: TGTGCCAGCGTGGGACGATGGGCCACTGAAGCTTTCTTT.

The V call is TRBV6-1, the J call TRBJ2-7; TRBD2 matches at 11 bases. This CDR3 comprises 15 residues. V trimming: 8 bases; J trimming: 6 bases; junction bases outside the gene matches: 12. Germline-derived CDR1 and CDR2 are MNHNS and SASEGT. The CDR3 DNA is TGTGCCAGCCAACTAGCGGGAGAGTGGAGGGGCGAGCAGTACTTC. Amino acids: CASQLAGEWRGEQYF.

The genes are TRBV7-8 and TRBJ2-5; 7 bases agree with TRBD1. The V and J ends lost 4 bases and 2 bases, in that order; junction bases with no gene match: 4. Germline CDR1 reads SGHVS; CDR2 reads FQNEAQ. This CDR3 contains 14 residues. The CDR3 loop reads CASSSWTGQETQYF. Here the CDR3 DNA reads TGTGCCAGCAGCTCGTGGACAGGTCAAGAGACCCAGTACTTC.

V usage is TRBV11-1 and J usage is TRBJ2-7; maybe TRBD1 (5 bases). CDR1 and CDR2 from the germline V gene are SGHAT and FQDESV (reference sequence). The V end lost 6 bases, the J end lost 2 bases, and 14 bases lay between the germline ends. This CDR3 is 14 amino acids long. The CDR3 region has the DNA TGTGCCAGCAGTCCCGGACAAGCTCCCTACGAGCAGTACTTC. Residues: CASSPGQAPYEQYF.

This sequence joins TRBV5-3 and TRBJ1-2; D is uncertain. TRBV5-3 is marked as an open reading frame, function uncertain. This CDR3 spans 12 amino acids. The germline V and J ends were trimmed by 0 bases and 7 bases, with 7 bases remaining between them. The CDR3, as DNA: TGTGCCAGAAGCTTGGCCCGCTGTGGCTACACCTTC. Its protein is CARSLARCGYTF.

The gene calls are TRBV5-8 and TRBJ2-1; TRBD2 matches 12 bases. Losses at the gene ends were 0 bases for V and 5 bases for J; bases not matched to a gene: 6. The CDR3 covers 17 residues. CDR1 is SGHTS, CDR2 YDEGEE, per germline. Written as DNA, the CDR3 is TGTGCCAGCAGCTTGGAAGGGACTAGCGGGCCCCACAATGAGCAGTTCTTC. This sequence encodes CASSLEGTSGPHNEQFF.

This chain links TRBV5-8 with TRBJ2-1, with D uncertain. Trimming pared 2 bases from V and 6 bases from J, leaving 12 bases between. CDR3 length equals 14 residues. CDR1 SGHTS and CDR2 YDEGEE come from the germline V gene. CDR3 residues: CASSFDTVPNEQFF. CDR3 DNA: TGTGCCAGCAGCTTTGACACAGTTCCCAATGAGCAGTTCTTC.

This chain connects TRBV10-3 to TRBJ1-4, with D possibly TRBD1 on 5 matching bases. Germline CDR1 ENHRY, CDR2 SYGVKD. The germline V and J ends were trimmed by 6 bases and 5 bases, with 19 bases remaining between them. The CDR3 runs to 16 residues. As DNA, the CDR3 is TGTGCCATCAGCGGGGGGGTAGCTTTAGAGAATGAAAAACTGTTTTTT. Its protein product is CAISGGVALENEKLFF.

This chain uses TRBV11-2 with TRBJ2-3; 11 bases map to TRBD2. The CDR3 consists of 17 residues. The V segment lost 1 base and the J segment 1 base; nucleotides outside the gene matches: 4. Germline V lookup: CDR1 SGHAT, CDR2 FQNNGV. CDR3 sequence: CASSLVGTSGRTDTQYF. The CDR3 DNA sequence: TGTGCCAGCAGCTTAGTAGGGACTAGCGGTCGCACAGATACGCAGTATTTT.

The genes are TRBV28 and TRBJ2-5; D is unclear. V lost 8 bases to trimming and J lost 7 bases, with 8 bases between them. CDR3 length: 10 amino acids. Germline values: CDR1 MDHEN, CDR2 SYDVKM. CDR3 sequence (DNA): TGTGCCAGCGGTCGTGGGACCCAGTACTTC. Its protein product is CASGRGTQYF.